This TCR beta chain stems from a study of T cell responses to AZD1222 COVID-19 vaccine. This clone showed up just once. Its antigen is not identified. Points from the study as a whole: Unmutated variant regions are reportedly targeted by nearly half of spike-specific TCRs. A mostly white British donor set with more females was recruited, and clonal diversity was possibly underestimated. Repertoire sampling was restricted to post-peak T cell response timepoints.

Some clones are missing from TCRdb's copy, which holds only in-frame ones; the method was immunoSEQ multiplex PCR. The table shows about 85,000 clones, with roughly nine tenths occurring only once. The CDR3 has 14 amino acids. Germline V gives CDR1 MNHEY, CDR2 SMNVEV (reference sequence). J was trimmed by 5 bases and V by 5 bases; bases with no gene match: 7. Sequencing was performed on peripheral blood, taken on day 0 of AZD1222 vaccination. The rearrangement joins TRBV27 to TRBJ2-5, with 8 bases aligning to TRBD1. The sequence was collected from an adult in good health. This chain's CDR3 is CASSPRTGKETQYF. The CDR3 nucleotides are TGTGCCAGCAGTCCCCGGACAGGGAAGGAGACCCAGTACTTC.